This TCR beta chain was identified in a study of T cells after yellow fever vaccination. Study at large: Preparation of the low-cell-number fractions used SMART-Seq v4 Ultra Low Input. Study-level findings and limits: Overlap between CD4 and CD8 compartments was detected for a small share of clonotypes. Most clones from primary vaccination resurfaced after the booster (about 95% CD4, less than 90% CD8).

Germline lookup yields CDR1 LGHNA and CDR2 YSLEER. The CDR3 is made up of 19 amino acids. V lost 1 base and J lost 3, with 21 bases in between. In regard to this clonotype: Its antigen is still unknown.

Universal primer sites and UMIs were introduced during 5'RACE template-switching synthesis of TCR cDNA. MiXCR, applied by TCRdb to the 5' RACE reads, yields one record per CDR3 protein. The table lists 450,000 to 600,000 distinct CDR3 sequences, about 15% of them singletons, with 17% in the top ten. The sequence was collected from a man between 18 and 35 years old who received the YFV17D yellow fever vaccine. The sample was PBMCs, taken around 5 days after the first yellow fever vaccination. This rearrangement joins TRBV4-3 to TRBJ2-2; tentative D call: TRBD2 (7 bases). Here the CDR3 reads CASSQVGGEYLPHTGELFF. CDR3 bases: TGCGCCAGCAGCCAAGTAGGGGGGGAGTACTTACCCCACACCGGGGAGCTGTTTTTT.